This TCR beta chain was recorded in a study of vaccination effects on CD4 cells after COVID-19. Germline lookup yields CDR1 MNHNY and CDR2 SVGAGI (reference sequence). This CDR3 is built from 20 residues. V dropped 6 bases and J dropped 7; count of bases not matched to a gene: 25. Antigen-specific CD4+ T cells were expanded (with viral peptide pools) by the ViraFEST assay ahead of sequencing. Following 10 days of culture, CD4+ T cells were isolated. Subjects were given two BNT162b2 or mRNA-1273 vaccine doses. Researchers swapped half the medium for IL-2 medium on both days 3 and 7. Generated by immunoSEQ multiplex PCR, the TCRdb table keeps only in-frame clones and is missing some. This sample yields approximately 28,000 clones, of which 55% to 75% are seen a single time; 9% to 10% belongs to the top ten. A single count supports this clone. What it binds is not known.

The sequencing used CD4+ T cells from PBMCs cultured with HCoV-NL63 spike peptides, collected after COVID-19 vaccination. The chain carries TRBV6-6 and TRBJ2-1; TRBD2 aligns across 9 bases. The clonotype was recovered from a human donor who received a COVID-19 vaccine. CDR3 coding DNA: TGTGCCAGCAGCTTCCGCCAGGGCCTAGCGGGGTCTCGGAAAGGTAATGAGCAGTTCTTC. Translation gives CASSFRQGLAGSRKGNEQFF.